The 5 T cell receptor beta chains below all came from one sample that was sequenced in a study of blood T cell repertoires in COVID-19. Clones were read by immunoSEQ multiplex PCR, and TCRdb kept only the in-frame ones, dropping some. The sample includes more than 150,000 clones, around 80% of them seen just once. Sequenced: PBMCs or T cells enriched from blood (not recorded which). All receptors come from a man aged 45-65 years who had recovered from COVID-19.

This chain links TRBV18 with TRBJ1-2; D unresolved. Trimming took 3 bases from V and 1 from J, leaving 9 bases between them. This CDR3 spans 14 amino acids. CDR1 and CDR2 from the germline V gene are KGHSH and LQKENI. The CDR3 sequence is CASSPEYDNYGYTF. The CDR3 DNA follows: TGTGCCAGCTCACCCGAGTATGATAACTATGGCTACACCTTC.

This clone occurred once. This chain links TRBV24-1 with TRBJ2-3; 8 nucleotides line up with TRBD1. Germline lookup yields CDR1 KGHDR and CDR2 SFDVKD. V shed 4 bases and J 3 bases; nucleotides not matched to a gene: 8. The CDR3 length is 16 residues. CDR3 sequence reads: CATSDVQGAGTDTQYF. CDR3 sequence (DNA): TGTGCCACCAGTGACGTTCAGGGGGCGGGAACAGATACGCAGTATTTT.

The DNA of the CDR3 is TGTGCCAGCAGCAAAGCCGGGGGGTTGGGCAATCAGCCCCAGCATTTT. Translating gives CASSKAGGLGNQPQHF. The V call is TRBV21-1, the J call TRBJ1-5. TRBV21-1 is marked as a pseudogene. The CDR3 contains 16 residues.

The rearrangement uses TRBV7-2 and TRBJ2-3; weak D call: TRBD2 (5 bases). With 5 bases removed from V and 0 bases from J, the gap between germline ends came to 15 bases. This CDR3 has 16 amino acids. Germline V gene lookup returns CDR1 SGHTA and CDR2 FQGNSA. The CDR3 reads CASSPRVSASTDTQYF. The DNA for the CDR3 is TGTGCCAGCAGCCCCCGGGTTAGCGCGAGCACAGATACGCAGTATTTT.

V and J are TRBV19 and TRBJ2-5; D may be TRBD1 (7 bases). The CDR3 is made up of 15 amino acids. Trimming took off 6 bases at V and 8 bases at J, with 22 bases between the two ends. Germline CDR1 is LNHDA and CDR2 is SQIVND (reference sequence). The CDR3 sequence is CASREGARMEGTQYF. CDR3 bases: TGTGCCAGTAGGGAGGGGGCCAGGATGGAAGGAACCCAGTACTTC.